This T cell receptor beta chain stems from a study of blood T cell repertoires in COVID-19. As for the study in general: Samples came from the United States, Italy and Spain, spanning acute and convalescent COVID-19. PBMCs, B-cell-depleted T cells, or T cells provided the cDNA or gDNA that made up the material.

The CDR3 has 13 amino acids. V lost 1 base, J lost 11 bases, and 7 bases stayed unmatched. Original processing methods: Scientists estimated how many nucleated cells there were by amplifying reference gene primers. The table came from immunoSEQ multiplex PCR; TCRdb's copy has only in-frame clones and leaves some out. The DNA gave D and trimming, while V, J and clone size come from that table. Here the sample spans some 69,000 clones, about 82% being singletons. Sample: peripheral blood. This chain connects TRBV12-3 or TRBV12-4 to TRBJ1-1, with 7 bases fitting TRBD1. The origin of this receptor is a woman aged 60-75 years with acute or convalescent COVID-19. This CDR3 is CASSLGQGRYAFF. The CDR3 nucleotides read TGTGCCAGCAGTTTAGGACAGGGTCGTTATGCTTTCTTT.